This TCR beta chain was captured in a study of T cell changes during pregnancy in multiple sclerosis. Method: immunoSEQ multiplex PCR; TCRdb's copy keeps in-frame clones and lacks some. The sample lists about 49,000 clones, roughly nine tenths occurring once. V lost 10 bases, J lost 4 bases, and 17 bases lay in between. Germline assignment: CDR1 KGHSH and CDR2 LQKENI. The CDR3 consists of 15 residues. The receptor was isolated from a female donor in good health, enrolled as a control in a pregnancy study. The V call is TRBV18, the J call TRBJ1-6, with a possible D match to TRBD1 (5 bases). Source: CD4+ T cells from peripheral blood mononuclear cells, taken in the second trimester of pregnancy. CDR3 loop: CATRNRQGYNSPLHF. The CDR3 coding sequence is TGTGCCACCAGGAATCGGCAGGGTTATAATTCACCCCTCCACTTT.